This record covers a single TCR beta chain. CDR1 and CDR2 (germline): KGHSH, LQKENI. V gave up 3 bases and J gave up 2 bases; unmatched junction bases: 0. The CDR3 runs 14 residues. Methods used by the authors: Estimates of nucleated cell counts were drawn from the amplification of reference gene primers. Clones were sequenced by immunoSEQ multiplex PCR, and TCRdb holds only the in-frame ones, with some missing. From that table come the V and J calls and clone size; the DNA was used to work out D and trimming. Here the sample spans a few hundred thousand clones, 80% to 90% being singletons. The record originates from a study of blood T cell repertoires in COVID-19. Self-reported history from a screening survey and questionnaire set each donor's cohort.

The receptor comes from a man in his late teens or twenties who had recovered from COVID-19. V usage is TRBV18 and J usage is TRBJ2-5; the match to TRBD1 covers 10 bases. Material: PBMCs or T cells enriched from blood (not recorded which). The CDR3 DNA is TGTGCCAGCTCACCGGGACAGGGGCAAGAGACCCAGTACTTC. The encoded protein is CASSPGQGQETQYF.